This is a list of T cell receptor beta chains from one sample in a study of beta chain features in type 1 diabetes. Assay: immunoSEQ multiplex PCR; the TCRdb copy retains only in-frame clones and omits some. The sample records approximately 150,000 clones, roughly 9% being singletons. The specimen sequenced was central memory CD4+ T cells from blood. These receptors all stem from a young woman in good health. CDR3s include the opening cysteine and the closing phenylalanine or tryptophan. Each record gives: clone size, D gene, CDR3 length, V gene, J gene, CDR3 DNA, CDR3 protein. A D gene is named only where the DNA matches it firmly. Clone size appears in some rows only: once, few, many, or a class for an expanded clone.

abundance: .; d_gene: .; len: 13; v_gene: TRBV9; j_gene: TRBJ1-5; CDR3nt: TGTGCCAGCAGCGTAGAACCGGAGCAGCCCCAGCATTTT; CDR3aa: CASSVEPEQPQHF
abundance: .; d_gene: TRBD2; len: 14; v_gene: TRBV18; j_gene: TRBJ2-3; CDR3nt: TGTGCCAGCTTAGGGACTAGCGGCACAGATACGCAGTATTTT; CDR3aa: CASLGTSGTDTQYF
abundance: .; d_gene: TRBD2; len: 15; v_gene: TRBV5-1; j_gene: TRBJ2-7; CDR3nt: TGCGCCAGCAGCTTCGTAGCGGGAGGGTCCTACGAGCAGTACTTC; CDR3aa: CASSFVAGGSYEQYF
abundance: few; d_gene: .; len: 11; v_gene: TRBV30; j_gene: TRBJ2-3; CDR3nt: TGTGCCTGGAGCGGGGGAGATACGCAGTATTTT; CDR3aa: CAWSGGDTQYF
abundance: .; d_gene: TRBD2; len: 15; v_gene: TRBV29-1; j_gene: TRBJ2-3; CDR3nt: TGCAGCGTCGCTACTAGCGGGGGACCTGGGGATACGCAGTATTTT; CDR3aa: CSVATSGGPGDTQYF
abundance: few; d_gene: TRBD2; len: 17; v_gene: TRBV18; j_gene: TRBJ2-1; CDR3nt: TGTGCCAGCTCACCACCGAGGGCGGGGGGGTCCTACAATGAGCAGTTCTTC; CDR3aa: CASSPPRAGGSYNEQFF
abundance: few; d_gene: .; len: 14; v_gene: TRBV6-5; j_gene: TRBJ1-5; CDR3nt: TGTGCCAGCAGGGGAGGACTAGGCAATCAGCCCCAGCATTTT; CDR3aa: CASRGGLGNQPQHF
abundance: few; d_gene: TRBD2; len: 17; v_gene: TRBV7-9; j_gene: TRBJ2-3; CDR3nt: TGTGCCAGCAGCTTAGGTGCGGCGGGAGTTGGCACAGATACGCAGTATTTT; CDR3aa: CASSLGAAGVGTDTQYF
abundance: few; d_gene: .; len: 13; v_gene: TRBV25-1; j_gene: TRBJ1-2; CDR3nt: TGTGCCAGCAGTGAGCCGGGAGACTATGGCTACACCTTC; CDR3aa: CASSEPGDYGYTF
abundance: few; d_gene: TRBD1; len: 15; v_gene: TRBV4-1; j_gene: TRBJ2-4; CDR3nt: TGCGCCAGCAGCCAAGGAGGACAGGGGAACAACATTCAGTACTTC; CDR3aa: CASSQGGQGNNIQYF
abundance: .; d_gene: .; len: 16; v_gene: TRBV5-1; j_gene: TRBJ1-5; CDR3nt: TGCGCCAGCAGCTTGAGGGGCCCCCATAGCAATCAGCCCCAGCATTTT; CDR3aa: CASSLRGPHSNQPQHF
abundance: few; d_gene: .; len: 15; v_gene: TRBV7-6; j_gene: TRBJ1-2; CDR3nt: TGTGCCACCATGGGGGGGGATAATCGGCTTGGAGGCTACACCTTC; CDR3aa: CATMGGDNRLGGYTF
abundance: .; d_gene: .; len: 14; v_gene: TRBV7-3; j_gene: TRBJ2-2; CDR3nt: TGTGCCAGCGGACTGGACCAGAACACCGGGGAGCTGTTTTTT; CDR3aa: CASGLDQNTGELFF
abundance: .; d_gene: .; len: 14; v_gene: TRBV30; j_gene: TRBJ1-5; CDR3nt: TGTGCCTGGGGAGACGGGCGGGTCAATCAGCCCCAGCATTTT; CDR3aa: CAWGDGRVNQPQHF
abundance: .; d_gene: TRBD1; len: 17; v_gene: TRBV7-2; j_gene: TRBJ1-2; CDR3nt: TGTGCCAGCAGCCTACTCCGAGGGGGCGCGGGTAACTATGGCTACACCTTC; CDR3aa: CASSLLRGGAGNYGYTF
abundance: .; d_gene: TRBD1; len: 13; v_gene: TRBV11-2; j_gene: TRBJ2-3; CDR3nt: TGTGCCAGCAGCTCCGGACAGGGAGATACGCAGTATTTT; CDR3aa: CASSSGQGDTQYF
abundance: many; d_gene: TRBD2; len: 15; v_gene: TRBV30; j_gene: TRBJ2-1; CDR3nt: TGTGCCTGGAGTGTAGGTAGCGGGGGGCGGAATGAGCAGTTCTTC; CDR3aa: CAWSVGSGGRNEQFF
abundance: .; d_gene: .; len: 14; v_gene: TRBV6-6; j_gene: TRBJ1-1; CDR3nt: TGTGCCAGCAGTTACGACAGAACGAACACTGAAGCTTTCTTT; CDR3aa: CASSYDRTNTEAFF
abundance: .; d_gene: .; len: 14; v_gene: TRBV11-2; j_gene: TRBJ2-5; CDR3nt: TGTGCCACAGGAGGAGGACTGGCTCGAGAGACCCAGTACTTC; CDR3aa: CATGGGLARETQYF
abundance: .; d_gene: .; len: 14; v_gene: TRBV6-5; j_gene: TRBJ2-7; CDR3nt: TGTGCCAGCAGTTACGAGAGGGTATCCTACGAGCAGTACTTC; CDR3aa: CASSYERVSYEQYF
abundance: .; d_gene: TRBD1; len: 15; v_gene: TRBV5-1; j_gene: TRBJ1-5; CDR3nt: TGCGCCAGCAGCTTGGAAGGGGGCTTAAATCAGCCCCAGCATTTT; CDR3aa: CASSLEGGLNQPQHF
abundance: many; d_gene: TRBD1; len: 13; v_gene: TRBV4-1; j_gene: TRBJ1-1; CDR3nt: TGCGCCAGCAGAAGGACAGGGATGACTGAAGCTTTCTTT; CDR3aa: CASRRTGMTEAFF
abundance: many; d_gene: .; len: 14; v_gene: TRBV5-1; j_gene: TRBJ2-1; CDR3nt: TGCGCCAGCAGCTTTTTTAAAGCCGACAATGAGCAGTTCTTC; CDR3aa: CASSFFKADNEQFF
abundance: few; d_gene: TRBD1; len: 13; v_gene: TRBV5-1; j_gene: TRBJ2-7; CDR3nt: TGCGCCAGCAGCCCCAGGACAGGGAACGAGCAGTACTTC; CDR3aa: CASSPRTGNEQYF
abundance: few; d_gene: TRBD2; len: 17; v_gene: TRBV5-4; j_gene: TRBJ2-1; CDR3nt: TGTGCCAGCAGCAATAGAGACGGGACTAGCGGGAGATATACCCAGTTCTTC; CDR3aa: CASSNRDGTSGRYTQFF
abundance: few; d_gene: .; len: 14; v_gene: TRBV7-9; j_gene: TRBJ1-1; CDR3nt: TGTGCCGATAGGGAATGGCCCGGGGTCACTGAAGCTTTCTTT; CDR3aa: CADREWPGVTEAFF
abundance: .; d_gene: TRBD2; len: 14; v_gene: TRBV29-1; j_gene: TRBJ2-7; CDR3nt: TGCAGCGCCCGGGGGGGGGATGGCAGCTACGAGCAGTACTTC; CDR3aa: CSARGGDGSYEQYF
abundance: .; d_gene: TRBD2; len: 17; v_gene: TRBV5-5; j_gene: TRBJ2-2; CDR3nt: TGTGCCAGCAGCTTGAGACTAGCGGGGGCTCCCACCGGGGAGCTGTTTTTT; CDR3aa: CASSLRLAGAPTGELFF
abundance: few; d_gene: TRBD1; len: 13; v_gene: TRBV30; j_gene: TRBJ1-5; CDR3nt: TGTGCCTGGAGTGGGACAGGGAATCAGCCCCAGCATTTT; CDR3aa: CAWSGTGNQPQHF
abundance: many; d_gene: .; len: 14; v_gene: TRBV27; j_gene: TRBJ2-1; CDR3nt: TGTGCCAGCAGTTTAAGACTAGCCTACAATGAGCAGTTCTTC; CDR3aa: CASSLRLAYNEQFF